The T cell receptor beta chain described here comes from a study of tumor and adjacent non-tumor tissue in lung cancer. About this clonotype itself: Its antigen is as yet unknown. One end of the junction fails to match germline, which may point to a read error.

Findings and limits, study-wide: Tumor repertoires had a smaller top 100 clone share than normal lung.

No cell sorting was done before RNA was extracted from the tissue. Three rounds of nested PCR, following a modified ARM-PCR protocol, produced the TCRbeta library. TCRdb re-called the multiplex PCR reads through MiXCR, storing one row per CDR3 protein. Among about 70,000 distinct CDR3 sequences listed, about three quarters were seen once. This TCR came from a man in his fifties or sixties with non-small cell lung cancer. Input material: lung tumor tissue.

CDR3 amino acids: CASIYSSAGPYEQYF. CDR3 DNA: TGTGCCAGCATTTACTCGTCGGCAGGGCCCTACGAGCAGTACTTC. This rearrangement joins TRBV6-5 to TRBJ2-7; weak D call: TRBD1 (5 bases). The CDR3 is 15 residues long. Germline values: CDR1 MNHEY, CDR2 SVGAGI.